The text below deals with one T cell receptor beta chain. This specimen belongs to a study of blood T cell repertoires in COVID-19. Study summary: From T cells, B-cell-depleted T cells, or PBMCs came the material, which was cDNA or gDNA.

Authors' processing steps: Reference gene primer amplification gave nucleated cell count estimates. TCRdb's copy holds only in-frame clones and misses some; the assay was immunoSEQ multiplex PCR. From that table come the V and J calls and clone size; the DNA was used to work out D and trimming. The sample contains about 260,000 clones, about 80% of which appear only once. All enrollees were roughly 18 to 90 years old and from about two dozen US areas. Cohort assignment relied on participant-reported clinical history. Sequenced sample: PBMCs or T cells enriched from blood (not recorded which). The clonotype was recovered from a man aged 25-45 years with acute COVID-19.

CDR3 amino acids: CASSATLTNQPQHF. In nucleotides, the CDR3 is TGTGCCAGCAGCGCGACACTGACCAATCAGCCCCAGCATTTT. V gene TRBV7-8 combines with J gene TRBJ1-5; D remains ambiguous. Germline CDR1 is SGHVS and CDR2 is FQNEAQ. V lost 5 bases and J lost 3, with 11 bases in between. The CDR3 contains 14 residues.